This is a list of T cell receptor beta chains from one sample in a study of cytomegalovirus exposure and HLA in healthy donors. Assay: immunoSEQ multiplex PCR; the TCRdb copy retains only in-frame clones and omits some. The sample shows 60,000 to 90,000 clones, 85% to 95% of them seen only once. The specimen sequenced was PBMCs. Receptors were obtained from a woman under 30 in good health and CMV-seronegative. The CDR3 runs from the conserved cysteine through the conserved F or W. Fields, in order: D gene, clone size, V gene, J gene, CDR3 DNA, CDR3 protein. D genes are given only for firm matches. A row's size may be missing; if present it is once, few, many or a size class.

d_gene: TRBD2
abundance: NA
v_gene: TRBV7-2
j_gene: TRBJ2-2
CDR3nt: TGTGCCAGCAGCCGCTCCGGGACTAGCGGGGGGAACACCGGGGAGCTGTTTTTT
CDR3aa: CASSRSGTSGGNTGELFF

d_gene: TRBD2
abundance: few
v_gene: TRBV6-1
j_gene: TRBJ2-7
CDR3nt: TGTGCCAGCAGTGAAGGGACTAGCGGGTTCTACGAGCAGTACTTC
CDR3aa: CASSEGTSGFYEQYF

d_gene: TRBD1
abundance: NA
v_gene: TRBV7-2
j_gene: TRBJ2-2
CDR3nt: TGTGCCAGCAGCTCTCGGACAGGACGGGGCGGGGAGCTGTTTTTT
CDR3aa: CASSSRTGRGGELFF

d_gene: TRBD1
abundance: NA
v_gene: TRBV7-9
j_gene: TRBJ1-2
CDR3nt: TGTGCCAGCGGACAGGCGAACTATGGCTACACCTTC
CDR3aa: CASGQANYGYTF

d_gene: TRBD1
abundance: NA
v_gene: TRBV5-5
j_gene: TRBJ2-5
CDR3nt: TGTGCCAGCAGCTTCCTCAGGGGGCTCCAAGAGACCCAGTACTTC
CDR3aa: CASSFLRGLQETQYF

d_gene: TRBD2
abundance: NA
v_gene: TRBV6-1
j_gene: TRBJ2-3
CDR3nt: TGTGCCAGCAAATCTAGCGGAAACACAGATACGCAGTATTTT
CDR3aa: CASKSSGNTDTQYF

d_gene: NA
abundance: NA
v_gene: TRBV11-2
j_gene: TRBJ1-4
CDR3nt: TGTGCCAGCAGCTCCAGGGCGGCAACTAATGAAAAACTGTTTTTT
CDR3aa: CASSSRAATNEKLFF

d_gene: NA
abundance: NA
v_gene: TRBV9
j_gene: TRBJ1-2
CDR3nt: TGTGCCAGCAGCGTAGACAGGGAAGGCGGCTACACCTTC
CDR3aa: CASSVDREGGYTF

d_gene: TRBD1
abundance: NA
v_gene: TRBV27
j_gene: TRBJ1-5
CDR3nt: TGTGCCAGCAGCCGGACGACAGGGTCCAATCAGCCCCAGCATTTT
CDR3aa: CASSRTTGSNQPQHF

d_gene: NA
abundance: NA
v_gene: TRBV4-2
j_gene: TRBJ2-2
CDR3nt: TGTGCCAGCAGCCCCAGCGGCGACACCGGGGAGCTGTTTTTT
CDR3aa: CASSPSGDTGELFF

d_gene: NA
abundance: once
v_gene: TRBV7-3
j_gene: TRBJ1-1
CDR3nt: TGTGCCAGCAGCCCTCCGGGGTCCACTGAAGCTTTCTTT
CDR3aa: CASSPPGSTEAFF

d_gene: NA
abundance: NA
v_gene: TRBV29-1
j_gene: TRBJ2-2
CDR3nt: TGCAGCGTTGATCAGCTAGCGAACGGGGAGCTGTTTTTT
CDR3aa: CSVDQLANGELFF

d_gene: NA
abundance: NA
v_gene: TRBV5-4
j_gene: TRBJ1-2
CDR3nt: TGTGCCAGCAGCTTCTGGGGAGGGACTAACTATGGCTACACCTTC
CDR3aa: CASSFWGGTNYGYTF

d_gene: NA
abundance: NA
v_gene: TRBV6-1
j_gene: TRBJ1-5
CDR3nt: TGTGCCAGCAGTGATATGTGGGCGAGCAATCAGCCCCAGCATTTT
CDR3aa: CASSDMWASNQPQHF

d_gene: NA
abundance: NA
v_gene: TRBV9
j_gene: TRBJ2-5
CDR3nt: TGTGCCAGCAGCGCTAGGCAGTTTCAACAAGAGACCCAGTACTTC
CDR3aa: CASSARQFQQETQYF

d_gene: TRBD1
abundance: NA
v_gene: TRBV15
j_gene: TRBJ2-1
CDR3nt: TGTGCCACCAGCAGAGCCACAGGGGACAATGAGCAGTTCTTC
CDR3aa: CATSRATGDNEQFF

d_gene: TRBD2
abundance: NA
v_gene: TRBV7-4
j_gene: TRBJ2-1
CDR3nt: TGTGCCAGCAGCCCCTGGGGGGGTCCGGCGGGTCGGTTCTTC
CDR3aa: CASSPWGGPAGRFF

d_gene: TRBD2
abundance: NA
v_gene: TRBV28
j_gene: TRBJ2-7
CDR3nt: TGTGCCAGCAGTTTAGCGGGGGGTCGGTACGAGCAGTACTTC
CDR3aa: CASSLAGGRYEQYF

d_gene: NA
abundance: NA
v_gene: TRBV5-5
j_gene: TRBJ1-4
CDR3nt: TGTGCCAGCAGCTTGGCCCCGGATGAAAAACTGTTTTTT
CDR3aa: CASSLAPDEKLFF

d_gene: TRBD1
abundance: once
v_gene: TRBV29-1
j_gene: TRBJ2-6
CDR3nt: TGCAGCGTCTGGACAGGGGGTACCGGGGCCAACGTCCTGACTTTC
CDR3aa: CSVWTGGTGANVLTF

d_gene: TRBD1
abundance: NA
v_gene: TRBV2
j_gene: TRBJ1-1
CDR3nt: TGTGCCAGCAGCGCCCTACAGGGGGCAAATGAAGCTTTCTTT
CDR3aa: CASSALQGANEAFF

d_gene: NA
abundance: NA
v_gene: TRBV28
j_gene: TRBJ1-2
CDR3nt: TGTGCCAGCAGTTTGTCAGCGAAATATGGCTACACCTTC
CDR3aa: CASSLSAKYGYTF

d_gene: TRBD1
abundance: few
v_gene: TRBV27
j_gene: TRBJ2-3
CDR3nt: TGTGCCAGCAGTTTGGACAGGGCAGGCACAGATACGCAGTATTTT
CDR3aa: CASSLDRAGTDTQYF

d_gene: NA
abundance: NA
v_gene: TRBV10-3
j_gene: TRBJ2-5
CDR3nt: TGTGCCATCAGTGAGCGAGGAGCCCAAGAGACCCAGTACTTC
CDR3aa: CAISERGAQETQYF

d_gene: NA
abundance: NA
v_gene: TRBV7-7
j_gene: TRBJ2-7
CDR3nt: TGTGCTAGCAGCGTACAGGCCTCCTACGAGCAGTACTTC
CDR3aa: CASSVQASYEQYF

d_gene: NA
abundance: NA
v_gene: TRBV6-6
j_gene: TRBJ1-3
CDR3nt: TGTGCCAGCAGTTCCCAGGGTTCTGGAAACACCATATATTTT
CDR3aa: CASSSQGSGNTIYF

d_gene: TRBD1
abundance: once
v_gene: TRBV7-3
j_gene: TRBJ2-5
CDR3nt: TGTGCCAGCAGCTTAACGAGGACAGGCCAAGAGACCCAGTACTTC
CDR3aa: CASSLTRTGQETQYF

d_gene: NA
abundance: NA
v_gene: TRBV7-9
j_gene: TRBJ1-1
CDR3nt: TGTGCCAGCAGCTTCAAGTCGGTGAACACTGAAGCTTTCTTT
CDR3aa: CASSFKSVNTEAFF

d_gene: NA
abundance: NA
v_gene: TRBV9
j_gene: TRBJ1-2
CDR3nt: TGTGCCAGCAGCGTCGCTAACTATGGCTACACCTTC
CDR3aa: CASSVANYGYTF

d_gene: NA
abundance: NA
v_gene: TRBV2
j_gene: TRBJ1-4
CDR3nt: TGTGCCAGCAGGGACAGTAACTCTGGCGAAAAACTGTTTTTT
CDR3aa: CASRDSNSGEKLFF

d_gene: NA
abundance: NA
v_gene: TRBV5-1
j_gene: TRBJ1-3
CDR3nt: TGCGCCAGCAGCTTGGACAGGACGGGAAACACCATATATTTT
CDR3aa: CASSLDRTGNTIYF

d_gene: TRBD2
abundance: NA
v_gene: TRBV5-1
j_gene: TRBJ2-3
CDR3nt: TGCGCCAGCAGCTTGAGGGCTAGCGGGGCCACAGATACGCAGTATTTT
CDR3aa: CASSLRASGATDTQYF

d_gene: TRBD1
abundance: NA
v_gene: TRBV18
j_gene: TRBJ1-5
CDR3nt: TGTGCCAGCTCACTGGGGACAGACAATCAGCCCCAGCATTTT
CDR3aa: CASSLGTDNQPQHF

d_gene: NA
abundance: NA
v_gene: TRBV2
j_gene: TRBJ2-1
CDR3nt: TGTGCCAGCTACGGGGGGCCGAGGAATGAGCAGTTCTTC
CDR3aa: CASYGGPRNEQFF

d_gene: NA
abundance: NA
v_gene: TRBV27
j_gene: TRBJ1-5
CDR3nt: TGTGCCAGCAGTTTATCGCACAGTTTCAATCAGCCCCAGCATTTT
CDR3aa: CASSLSHSFNQPQHF

d_gene: NA
abundance: NA
v_gene: TRBV30
j_gene: TRBJ1-1
CDR3nt: TGTGCCTGGAGTGTAACCAGGAACACTGAAGCTTTCTTT
CDR3aa: CAWSVTRNTEAFF

d_gene: NA
abundance: NA
v_gene: TRBV28
j_gene: TRBJ1-2
CDR3nt: TGTGCCAGCAGACCCGTTCGGGAGATCTATGGCTACACCTTC
CDR3aa: CASRPVREIYGYTF

d_gene: NA
abundance: NA
v_gene: TRBV30
j_gene: TRBJ1-1
CDR3nt: TGTGCCTGGAGAATCGATGGTGGAGGTTGGCACACTGAAGCTTTCTTT
CDR3aa: CAWRIDGGGWHTEAFF

d_gene: NA
abundance: NA
v_gene: TRBV19
j_gene: TRBJ1-5
CDR3nt: TGTGCCAGTAGTGCCACAGGGAATCAGCCCCAGCATTTT
CDR3aa: CASSATGNQPQHF

d_gene: TRBD1
abundance: NA
v_gene: TRBV2
j_gene: TRBJ1-5
CDR3nt: TGTGCCAGCATGGGGACAGGGGAACAGCCCCAGCATTTT
CDR3aa: CASMGTGEQPQHF

d_gene: TRBD2
abundance: once
v_gene: TRBV19
j_gene: TRBJ2-3
CDR3nt: TGTGCCAGTAGTATAGGCCTACTAGCGGGGATTAACACAGATACGCAGTATTTT
CDR3aa: CASSIGLLAGINTDTQYF

d_gene: TRBD1
abundance: NA
v_gene: TRBV18
j_gene: TRBJ1-1
CDR3nt: TGTGCCAGCTCACCTAGACAGGGCGGCACTGAAGCTTTCTTT
CDR3aa: CASSPRQGGTEAFF

d_gene: TRBD2
abundance: NA
v_gene: TRBV18
j_gene: TRBJ2-7
CDR3nt: TGTGCCAGCTCACCACGGGGGGAGGGCAGGAGCTACGAGCAGTACTTC
CDR3aa: CASSPRGEGRSYEQYF

d_gene: NA
abundance: NA
v_gene: TRBV6-5
j_gene: TRBJ2-5
CDR3nt: TGTGCCAGCAGTTACGACTCGACAACCCGGAGGGGGACCCAGTACTTC
CDR3aa: CASSYDSTTRRGTQYF

d_gene: NA
abundance: once
v_gene: TRBV19
j_gene: TRBJ1-2
CDR3nt: TGTGCCAGTAGCCTAACAGTGGGCTATGGCTACACCTTC
CDR3aa: CASSLTVGYGYTF

d_gene: NA
abundance: once
v_gene: TRBV7-2
j_gene: TRBJ1-2
CDR3nt: TGTGCCAGCAGCCCACGCCGGGACAAAAGGCCGGGGGGCTACACCTTC
CDR3aa: CASSPRRDKRPGGYTF

d_gene: TRBD1
abundance: NA
v_gene: TRBV6-5
j_gene: TRBJ2-6
CDR3nt: TGTGCCAGCAGTTCCATAACAGGGGCTGGGGCCAACGTCCTGACTTTC
CDR3aa: CASSSITGAGANVLTF

d_gene: TRBD1
abundance: NA
v_gene: TRBV9
j_gene: TRBJ1-4
CDR3nt: TGTGCCAGCAGCTCATCCGGGACAGGTAGTGAAAAACTGTTTTTT
CDR3aa: CASSSSGTGSEKLFF

d_gene: TRBD1
abundance: NA
v_gene: TRBV18
j_gene: TRBJ1-5
CDR3nt: TGTGCCAGCTCAAGCGGGACAGGGGGCCCGCCCCAGCATTTT
CDR3aa: CASSSGTGGPPQHF

d_gene: TRBD1
abundance: NA
v_gene: TRBV30
j_gene: TRBJ2-5
CDR3nt: TGTGCCTGGGAACGGGACAGGGGATTGCAAGAGACCCAGTACTTC
CDR3aa: CAWERDRGLQETQYF

d_gene: TRBD1
abundance: once
v_gene: TRBV5-1
j_gene: TRBJ1-2
CDR3nt: TGCGCCAGCAGCTGGGGACAGGGTTCTAACTATGGCTACACCTTC
CDR3aa: CASSWGQGSNYGYTF

d_gene: NA
abundance: NA
v_gene: TRBV5-5
j_gene: TRBJ1-5
CDR3nt: TGTGCCAGCAGTTCAGTGTTCAATCAGCCCCAGCATTTT
CDR3aa: CASSSVFNQPQHF

d_gene: NA
abundance: NA
v_gene: TRBV19
j_gene: TRBJ1-5
CDR3nt: TGTGCCAGTCAGTGGGCAGGAGGTCAGCCCCAGCATTTT
CDR3aa: CASQWAGGQPQHF

d_gene: NA
abundance: NA
v_gene: TRBV7-9
j_gene: TRBJ2-1
CDR3nt: TGTGCCAGCAGCTTAGGATTGAGGGTGGACAATGAGCAGTTCTTC
CDR3aa: CASSLGLRVDNEQFF

d_gene: NA
abundance: few
v_gene: TRBV10-3
j_gene: TRBJ2-1
CDR3nt: TGTGCCATCAGTGAGTCGGAGGAGGGCCCAAATGAGCAGTTCTTC
CDR3aa: CAISESEEGPNEQFF

d_gene: NA
abundance: NA
v_gene: TRBV2
j_gene: TRBJ1-2
CDR3nt: TGTGCCAGCAGTGTAGGAGTTAACTATGGCTACACCTTC
CDR3aa: CASSVGVNYGYTF

d_gene: TRBD2
abundance: NA
v_gene: TRBV27
j_gene: TRBJ2-1
CDR3nt: TGTGCCAGCAGTTTATACGGGGCGGGGGGGCCGTTAAATGAGCAGTTCTTC
CDR3aa: CASSLYGAGGPLNEQFF